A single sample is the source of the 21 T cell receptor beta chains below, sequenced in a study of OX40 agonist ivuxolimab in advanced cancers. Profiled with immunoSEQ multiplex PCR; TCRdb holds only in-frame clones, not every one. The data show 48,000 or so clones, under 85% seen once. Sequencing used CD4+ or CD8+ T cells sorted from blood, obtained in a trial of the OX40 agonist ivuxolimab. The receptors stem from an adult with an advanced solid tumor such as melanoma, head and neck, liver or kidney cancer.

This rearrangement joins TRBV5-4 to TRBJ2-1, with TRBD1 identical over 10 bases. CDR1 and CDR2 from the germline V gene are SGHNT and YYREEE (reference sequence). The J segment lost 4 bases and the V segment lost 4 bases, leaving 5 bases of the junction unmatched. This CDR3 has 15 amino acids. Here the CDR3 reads CASSIDRGRYNEQFF. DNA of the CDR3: TGTGCCAGCAGCATAGACAGGGGGCGGTACAATGAGCAGTTCTTC.

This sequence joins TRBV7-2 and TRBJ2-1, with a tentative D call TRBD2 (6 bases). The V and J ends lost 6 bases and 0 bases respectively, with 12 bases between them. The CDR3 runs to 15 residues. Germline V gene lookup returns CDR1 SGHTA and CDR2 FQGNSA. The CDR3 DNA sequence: TGTGCCAGCAGTTTTCCCGGGAGCTCCTACAATGAGCAGTTCTTC. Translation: CASSFPGSSYNEQFF.

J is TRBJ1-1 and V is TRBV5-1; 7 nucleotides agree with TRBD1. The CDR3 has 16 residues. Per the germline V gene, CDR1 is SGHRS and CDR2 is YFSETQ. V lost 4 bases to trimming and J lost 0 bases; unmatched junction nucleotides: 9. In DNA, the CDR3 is TGCGCCAGCAGCATTGGGACAGCCTACTTGAACACTGAAGCTTTCTTT. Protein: CASSIGTAYLNTEAFF.

Here the CDR3 reads CASSPGTSGGQNTQYF. For the CDR3, the DNA is TGTGCCAGCAGCCCAGGGACTAGCGGGGGGCAAAATACGCAGTATTTT. The chain couples TRBV11-2 to TRBJ2-3; TRBD2 matches at 15 bases. The CDR3 is 16 amino acids. V dropped 5 bases and J dropped 7; count of bases not matched to a gene: 7. Germline assignment: CDR1 SGHAT and CDR2 FQNNGV. Full variable domain (rest looked up from reference TRBV11-2 and TRBJ2-3): EAGVAQSPRYKIIEKRQSVAFWCNPISGHATLYWYQQILGQGPKLLIQFQNNGVVDDSQLPKDRFSAERLKGVDSTLKIQPAKLEDSAVYLCASSPGTSGGQNTQYFGPGTRLTVL.

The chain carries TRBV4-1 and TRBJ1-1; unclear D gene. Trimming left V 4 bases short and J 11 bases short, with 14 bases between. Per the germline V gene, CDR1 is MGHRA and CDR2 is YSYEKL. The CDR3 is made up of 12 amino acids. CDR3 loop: CASSLSMGTAFF. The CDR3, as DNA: TGCGCCAGCAGCCTAAGTATGGGCACGGCTTTCTTT.

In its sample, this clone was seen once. CDR3 bases: TGTGCCAGTAGTAGCATGCCTCGGGGGACGGGTTCACCCCTCCACTTT. Its protein product is CASSSMPRGTGSPLHF. V and J are TRBV19 and TRBJ1-6, with a tentative D call TRBD1 (5 bases). This CDR3 has 16 residues. Trimming shortened V by 4 bases and J by 9 bases, and 19 bases separated the two germline ends. The V gene's germline CDR1 is LNHDA and CDR2 SQIVND (reference sequence).

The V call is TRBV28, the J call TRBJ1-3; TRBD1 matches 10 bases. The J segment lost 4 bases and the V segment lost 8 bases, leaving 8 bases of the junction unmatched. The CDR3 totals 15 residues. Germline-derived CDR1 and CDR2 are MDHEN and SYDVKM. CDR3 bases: TGTGCCAGCGTCGGGGACAGGGGTCTCGGAAACACCATATATTTT. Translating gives CASVGDRGLGNTIYF. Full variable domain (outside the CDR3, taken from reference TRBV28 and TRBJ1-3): DVKVTQSSRYLVKRTGEKVFLECVQDMDHENMFWYRQDPGLGLRLIYFSYDVKMKEKGDIPEGYSVSREKKERFSLILESASTNQTSMYLCASVGDRGLGNTIYFGEGSWLTVV.

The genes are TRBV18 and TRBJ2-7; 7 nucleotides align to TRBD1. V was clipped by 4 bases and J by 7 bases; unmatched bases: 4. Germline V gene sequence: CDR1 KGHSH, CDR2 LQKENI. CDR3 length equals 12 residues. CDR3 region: CASSQDREEQYF. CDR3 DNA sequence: TGTGCCAGCTCACAAGACAGGGAAGAGCAGTACTTC.

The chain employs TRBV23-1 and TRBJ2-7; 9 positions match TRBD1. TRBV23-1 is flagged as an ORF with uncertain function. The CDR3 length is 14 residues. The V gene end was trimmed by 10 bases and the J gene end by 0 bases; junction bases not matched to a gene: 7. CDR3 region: CAKRGQGTSYEQYF. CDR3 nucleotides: TGCGCCAAGCGGGGACAGGGCACCTCCTACGAGCAGTACTTC.

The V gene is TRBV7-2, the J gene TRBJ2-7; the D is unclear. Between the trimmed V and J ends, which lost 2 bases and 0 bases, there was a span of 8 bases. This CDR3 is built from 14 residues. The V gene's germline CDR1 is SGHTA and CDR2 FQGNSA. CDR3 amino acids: CASSLPPFSYEQYF. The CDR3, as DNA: TGTGCCAGCAGCTTACCTCCTTTCTCCTACGAGCAGTACTTC. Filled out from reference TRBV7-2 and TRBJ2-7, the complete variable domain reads GAGVSQSPSNKVTEKGKDVELRCDPISGHTALYWYRQSLGQGLEFLIYFQGNSAPDKSGLPSDRFSAERTGGSVSTLTIQRTQQEDSAVYLCASSLPPFSYEQYFGPGTRLTVT.

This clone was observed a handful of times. The CDR3 sequence: CASSYAGQVDYGYTF. CDR3 DNA sequence: TGTGCCAGCAGTTACGCGGGACAGGTGGACTATGGCTACACCTTC. The chain combines TRBV6-6 with TRBJ1-2; 8 bases map to TRBD1. The V and J ends lost 2 bases and 3 bases, in that order; junction bases with no gene match: 5. CDR3 length: 15 residues. Germline CDR1 and CDR2: MNHNY and SVGAGI (reference sequence).

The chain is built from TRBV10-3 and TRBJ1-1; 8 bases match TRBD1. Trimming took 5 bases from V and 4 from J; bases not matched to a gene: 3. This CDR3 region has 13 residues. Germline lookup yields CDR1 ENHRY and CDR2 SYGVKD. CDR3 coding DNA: TGTGCCATCAGTAAGGACAGGGCCACTGAAGCTTTCTTT. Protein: CAISKDRATEAFF.

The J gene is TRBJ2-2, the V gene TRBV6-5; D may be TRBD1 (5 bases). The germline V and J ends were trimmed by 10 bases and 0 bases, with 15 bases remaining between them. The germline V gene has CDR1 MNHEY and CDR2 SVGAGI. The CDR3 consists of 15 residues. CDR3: CATSEGAANTGELFF. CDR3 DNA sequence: TGTGCCACCTCTGAAGGGGCTGCGAACACCGGGGAGCTGTTTTTT.

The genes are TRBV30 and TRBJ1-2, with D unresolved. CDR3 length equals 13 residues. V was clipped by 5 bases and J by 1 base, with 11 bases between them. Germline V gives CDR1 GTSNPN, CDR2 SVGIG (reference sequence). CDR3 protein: CAWALGINYGYTF. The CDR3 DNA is TGTGCCTGGGCTCTAGGGATTAACTATGGCTACACCTTC.

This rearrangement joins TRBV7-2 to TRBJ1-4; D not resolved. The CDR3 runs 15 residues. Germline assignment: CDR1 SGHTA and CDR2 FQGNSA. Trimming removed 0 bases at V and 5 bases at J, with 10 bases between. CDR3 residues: CASSLAPSGNEKLFF. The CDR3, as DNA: TGTGCCAGCAGCTTAGCACCCTCCGGGAATGAAAAACTGTTTTTT.

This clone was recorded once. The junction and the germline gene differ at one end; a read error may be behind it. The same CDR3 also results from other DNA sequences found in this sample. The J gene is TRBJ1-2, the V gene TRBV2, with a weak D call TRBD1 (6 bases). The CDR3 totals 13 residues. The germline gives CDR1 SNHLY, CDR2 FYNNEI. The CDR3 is CASKKDRPYGYTF. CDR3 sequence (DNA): TGTGCCAGCAAGAAAGACAGGCCCTATGGCTATACCTTC.

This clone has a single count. The CDR3 sequence: CASSFAPTGGAGLTDTQYF. For the CDR3, the DNA is TGCGCCAGCAGCTTCGCCCCGACCGGGGGGGCGGGCCTCACAGATACGCAGTATTTT. The rearrangement links TRBV5-1 to TRBJ2-3; 8 nucleotides agree with TRBD2. The CDR3 spans 19 residues. Germline CDR1 and CDR2: SGHRS and YFSETQ. With V trimmed by 2 bases and J by 2 bases, 16 bases remained unmatched.

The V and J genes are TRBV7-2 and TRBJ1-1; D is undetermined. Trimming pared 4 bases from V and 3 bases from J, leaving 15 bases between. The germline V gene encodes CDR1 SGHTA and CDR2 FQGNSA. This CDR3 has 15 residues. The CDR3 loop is CASSSLNFRDTEAFF. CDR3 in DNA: TGTGCCAGCAGCTCTCTTAACTTTAGGGACACTGAAGCTTTCTTT. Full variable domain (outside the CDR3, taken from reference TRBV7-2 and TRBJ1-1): GAGVSQSPSNKVTEKGKDVELRCDPISGHTALYWYRQSLGQGLEFLIYFQGNSAPDKSGLPSDRFSAERTGGSVSTLTIQRTQQEDSAVYLCASSSLNFRDTEAFFGQGTRLTVV.

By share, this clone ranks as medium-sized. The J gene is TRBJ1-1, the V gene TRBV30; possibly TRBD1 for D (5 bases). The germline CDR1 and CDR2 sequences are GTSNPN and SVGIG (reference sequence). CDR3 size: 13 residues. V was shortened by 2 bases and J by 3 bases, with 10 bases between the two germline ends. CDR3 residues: CAWSTRVDTEAFF. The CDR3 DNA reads TGTGCCTGGAGTACCAGGGTTGACACTGAAGCTTTCTTT.

CDR3 amino acids: CASSLGSGVQPQHF. Here the CDR3 DNA reads TGTGCCAGCAGCCTGGGCTCAGGGGTTCAGCCCCAGCATTTT. The rearrangement links TRBV7-2 to TRBJ1-5; D perhaps matches TRBD1 (6 bases). Germline V lookup: CDR1 SGHTA, CDR2 FQGNSA. V was cut by 5 bases and J by 6 bases, with 14 bases left in between. CDR3 size: 14 residues.

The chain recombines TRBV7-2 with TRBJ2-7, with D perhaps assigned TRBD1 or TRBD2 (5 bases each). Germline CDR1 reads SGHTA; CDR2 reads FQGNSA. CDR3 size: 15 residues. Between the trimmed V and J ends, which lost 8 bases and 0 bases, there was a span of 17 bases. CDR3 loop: CASSEGWGPSYEQYF. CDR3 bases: TGTGCCAGCTCCGAGGGGTGGGGACCCTCCTACGAGCAGTACTTC.